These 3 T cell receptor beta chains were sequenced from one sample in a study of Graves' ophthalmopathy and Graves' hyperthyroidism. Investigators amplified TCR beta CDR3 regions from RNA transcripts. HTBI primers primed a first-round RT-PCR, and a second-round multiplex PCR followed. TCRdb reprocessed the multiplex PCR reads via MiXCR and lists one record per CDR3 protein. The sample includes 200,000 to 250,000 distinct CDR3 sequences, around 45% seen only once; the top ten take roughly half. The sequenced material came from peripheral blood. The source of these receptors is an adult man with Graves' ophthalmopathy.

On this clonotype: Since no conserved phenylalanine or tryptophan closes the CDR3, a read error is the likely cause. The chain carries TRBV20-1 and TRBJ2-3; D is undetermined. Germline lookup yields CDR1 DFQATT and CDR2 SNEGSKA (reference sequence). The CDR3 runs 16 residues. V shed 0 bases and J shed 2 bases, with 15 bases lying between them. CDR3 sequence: CSARDLDRPNTDTQYS. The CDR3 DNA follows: TGCAGTGCTAGAGATCTGGATCGGCCCAACACAGATACGCAGTATTCT.

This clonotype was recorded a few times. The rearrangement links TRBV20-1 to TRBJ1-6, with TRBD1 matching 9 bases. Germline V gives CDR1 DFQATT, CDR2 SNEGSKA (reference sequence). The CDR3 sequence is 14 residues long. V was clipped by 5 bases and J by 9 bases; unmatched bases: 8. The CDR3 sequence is CSAPRTGEASPLHF. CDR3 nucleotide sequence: TGCAGTGCTCCTCGGACAGGGGAGGCTTCACCCCTCCACTTT.

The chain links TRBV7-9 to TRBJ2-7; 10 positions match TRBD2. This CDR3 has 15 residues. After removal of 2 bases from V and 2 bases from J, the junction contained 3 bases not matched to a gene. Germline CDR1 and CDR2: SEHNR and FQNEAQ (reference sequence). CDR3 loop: CASSLTSGEPYEQYF. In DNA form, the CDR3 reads TGTGCCAGCAGCTTAACTAGCGGGGAACCCTACGAGCAGTACTTC.